The 21 T cell receptor beta chains listed next were all sequenced from one sample in a study of cytomegalovirus exposure and HLA in healthy donors. 60 Vbeta and 13 Jbeta primers were used in PCR. Profiling relied on immunoSEQ multiplex PCR, and the TCRdb table lists in-frame clones only, not all of them. Of about 150,000 clones listed, about 74% are singletons. Sequenced input: PBMCs. The receptors derive from a woman aged 35 to 49 in good health and CMV-seronegative.

CDR3 coding DNA: TGCGCCACCCAAGGGGGACAGGGGTTTGACAATGAGCAGTTCTTC. Translation gives CATQGGQGFDNEQFF. The chain combines TRBV5-1 with TRBJ2-1; 10 nucleotides match TRBD1. This CDR3 is built from 15 residues. In germline, CDR1 is SGHRS, CDR2 YFSETQ. J lost 5 bases, V lost 9 bases, and 11 bases had no gene match.

About this clone itself: At one boundary the junction diverges from the germline segment, which might be a read error. The rearrangement uses TRBV7-9 and TRBJ2-3; 12 bases match TRBD2. The CDR3 covers 17 residues. The V gene's germline CDR1 is SEHNR and CDR2 FQNEAQ (reference sequence). CDR3 amino acids: CSSSPARLAGDTDTQYF. CDR3 in DNA: TGTTCCAGCAGCCCGGCCCGACTAGCGGGGGACACAGATACGCAGTATTTT.

This sequence joins TRBV6-5 and TRBJ2-1; 8 bases align to TRBD1. Unmatched junction bases numbered 5, after V lost 4 bases and J lost 6 bases. Germline V gene lookup returns CDR1 MNHEY and CDR2 SVGAGI. The CDR3 sequence is 14 residues long. DNA for the CDR3: TGTGCCAGCAGTTGGGACAGGTGGAGCAATGAGCAGTTCTTC. Its protein product is CASSWDRWSNEQFF.

V usage is TRBV7-2 and J usage is TRBJ2-7; no clear D. V lost 3 bases to trimming and J lost 3 bases, with 9 bases between them. Germline loops: CDR1 SGHTA, CDR2 FQGNSA. This CDR3 contains 13 residues. Here the CDR3 reads CASSFGGYYEQYF. The CDR3 bases are TGTGCCAGCAGCTTCGGCGGTTACTACGAGCAGTACTTC.

This chain connects TRBV19 to TRBJ1-5; the D gene is possibly TRBD1 (6 bases). The ends were cut back, 2 bases at V and 9 bases at J, with 14 bases in the middle. The germline gives CDR1 LNHDA, CDR2 SQIVND (reference sequence). This CDR3 comprises 14 residues. The CDR3 loop reads CASSIRGGAGPQHF. The CDR3 bases are TGTGCCAGTAGTATACGGGGGGGCGCAGGGCCCCAGCATTTT.

For this clone: At one boundary the junction diverges from the germline segment, which might be a read error. The gene calls are TRBV5-1 and TRBJ2-3; 8 positions agree with TRBD2. CDR1 is SGHRS and CDR2 is YFSETQ in the germline V gene. There are 15 residues in the CDR3. The CDR3 DNA is TGCGCCAACAGCTTCTCAGCGGGAGTGGGAGATACGCAGTATTTT. Amino acids: CANSFSAGVGDTQYF. The whole variable domain, remainder taken from reference TRBV5-1 and TRBJ2-3, is KAGVTQTPRYLIKTRGQQVTLSCSPISGHRSVSWYQQTPGQGLQFLFEYFSETQRNKGNFPGRFSGRQFSNSRSEMNVSTLELGDSALYLCANSFSAGVGDTQYFGPGTRLTVL.

The gene calls are TRBV5-4 and TRBJ2-3, with 11 positions matching TRBD2. The length of the CDR3 is 16 residues. The V segment lost 2 bases and the J segment 5 bases; nucleotides outside the gene matches: 7. Germline assignment: CDR1 SGHNT and CDR2 YYREEE (reference sequence). CDR3 sequence (DNA): TGTGCCAGCAGCTTACTTAGCGGGGGGGGAGGAGATACGCAGTATTTT. It encodes CASSLLSGGGGDTQYF.

The genes are TRBV4-1 and TRBJ2-7, with TRBD1 as a possible D gene (5 bases). With 4 bases removed from V and 2 bases from J, the gap between germline ends came to 15 bases. The CDR3 length is 15 residues. Looked up from germline, CDR1 is MGHRA and CDR2 is YSYEKL. The CDR3 is CASSRGHGETYEQYF. The CDR3 DNA reads TGCGCCAGCAGCCGAGGACACGGCGAAACCTACGAGCAGTACTTC.

The gene calls are TRBV7-9 and TRBJ2-7; 7 positions match TRBD1. Germline-derived CDR1 and CDR2 are SEHNR and FQNEAQ (reference sequence). The CDR3 has 14 residues. J gave up 3 bases and V 5 bases, and 7 bases lay outside the gene matches. CDR3 sequence: CASSPPAGGYEQYF. DNA for the CDR3: TGTGCCAGCAGCCCCCCAGCAGGGGGCTACGAGCAGTACTTC.

The V gene is TRBV11-2, the J gene TRBJ1-1; the match to TRBD1 covers 7 bases. The CDR3 sequence is 16 residues long. V gave up 1 base and J gave up 1 base; unmatched junction bases: 6. The germline gives CDR1 SGHAT, CDR2 FQNNGV. This CDR3 reads CASSLGGGGGNTEAFF. The DNA for the CDR3 is TGTGCCAGCAGCTTAGGAGGGGGCGGAGGGAACACTGAAGCTTTCTTT.

This clone was recorded once. Other DNA sequences of this sample code for an identical CDR3. This chain links TRBV5-1 with TRBJ1-2; 7 nucleotides align to TRBD1. CDR1 SGHRS and CDR2 YFSETQ come from the germline V gene. The CDR3 is 14 amino acids. With 0 bases clipped from V and 5 bases from J, the junction kept 4 bases outside the gene matches. The CDR3 coding sequence is TGCGCCAGCAGCTTGGGACAGGGTAATTATGGCTACACCTTC. It specifies CASSLGQGNYGYTF.

V usage is TRBV7-9 and J usage is TRBJ1-1; TRBD1 matches 9 bases. The CDR3 length is 15 residues. Germline values: CDR1 SEHNR, CDR2 FQNEAQ (reference sequence). The ends lost 4 bases at V and 1 base at J; junction bases unmatched: 4. In DNA form, the CDR3 reads TGTGCCAGCAGCTATGGGACAGGGAAGAACACTGAAGCTTTCTTT. Translation: CASSYGTGKNTEAFF.

The chain recombines TRBV6-5 with TRBJ1-2; D perhaps matches TRBD1 (6 bases). Trimming pared 5 bases from V and 3 bases from J, leaving 13 bases between. CDR3 size: 14 residues. Germline V gene data show CDR1 as MNHEY and CDR2 as SVGAGI. The CDR3 is CASSPRDTHYGYTF. CDR3 nucleotides: TGTGCCAGCAGTCCCCGGGACACGCACTATGGCTACACCTTC.

The chain joins TRBV6-6 to TRBJ1-1, with D hard to call. Germline CDR1 is MNHNY and CDR2 is SVGAGI (reference sequence). Trimming cost V 0 bases and J 0 bases, with 8 bases left between them. There are 15 residues in the CDR3. CDR3: CASSYSNSMNTEAFF. CDR3 nucleotides: TGTGCCAGCAGTTACTCCAACAGCATGAACACTGAAGCTTTCTTT.

This clone appeared once. This rearrangement joins TRBV10-1 to TRBJ2-1, with 7 nucleotides matching TRBD1. Germline CDR1 WNHNN, CDR2 SYGVQD (reference sequence). V gave up 6 bases and J gave up 6 bases; unmatched junction bases: 8. CDR3 length: 14 amino acids. DNA for the CDR3: TGCGCCAGCAGCGCAGGGGGAAACGCCAATGAGCAGTTCTTC. Translation gives CASSAGGNANEQFF.

The CDR3 region is CASSEGLGATNTEAFF. CDR3 sequence (DNA): TGTGCCAGCAGTGAAGGTTTAGGGGCAACGAACACTGAAGCTTTCTTT. This chain joins TRBV6-1 and TRBJ1-1, with D perhaps matching TRBD1 (5 bases). Per the germline V gene, CDR1 is MNHNS and CDR2 is SASEGT. Trimming cost V 1 base and J 1 base, with 13 bases left between them. The CDR3 is made up of 16 amino acids.

The chain couples TRBV5-1 to TRBJ2-5; D is possibly TRBD1 (6 bases). The last part of the DNA fits TRBJ2-7 better; the J call may be wrong. Germline CDR1 reads SGHRS; CDR2 reads YFSETQ. This CDR3 region has 15 residues. DNA of the CDR3: TGCGCCAGCAGCTCAGGACAGATATTCTCCTACGAGCAGTACTTC. Translating gives CASSSGQIFSYEQYF.

This clone has more than one count but fewer than ten. V is TRBV7-8 and J is TRBJ2-6; perhaps TRBD1 as D (5 bases). Trimming pared 5 bases from V and 4 bases from J, leaving 15 bases between. The CDR3 spans 16 residues. Germline CDR1 reads SGHVS; CDR2 reads FQNEAQ. The CDR3 sequence is CASSPQGFLGANVLTF. In DNA form, the CDR3 reads TGTGCCAGCAGCCCCCAGGGTTTTCTCGGGGCCAACGTCCTGACTTTC.

The chain couples TRBV5-4 to TRBJ2-3, with D uncertain. V lost 6 bases, J lost 2 bases, and 13 bases lay in between. The germline V gene has CDR1 SGHNT and CDR2 YYREEE (reference sequence). CDR3 size: 14 residues. The DNA for the CDR3 is TGTGCCAGCAAAACAGATGGTTACACAGATACGCAGTATTTT. Its translation: CASKTDGYTDTQYF.

The chain recombines TRBV10-3 with TRBJ2-5; 9 bases are shared with TRBD1. Matching the DNA end better, TRBJ2-7 makes the J call doubtful. From germline, CDR1 is ENHRY and CDR2 SYGVKD. The CDR3 length is 14 residues. This chain's CDR3 is CASGFGTGKYEQYF. CDR3 DNA sequence: TGTGCCAGTGGTTTTGGGACAGGGAAATACGAGCAGTACTTC.

The rearrangement links TRBV2 to TRBJ2-3; D unclear. This CDR3 has 12 residues. The V end was cut by 6 bases, the J end by 6 bases, with 10 bases between. CDR1 is SNHLY and CDR2 is FYNNEI in the germline V gene. The CDR3 DNA reads as TGTGCCAGCAGAACGGAGAAGGATACGCAGTATTTT. Its protein product is CASRTEKDTQYF.